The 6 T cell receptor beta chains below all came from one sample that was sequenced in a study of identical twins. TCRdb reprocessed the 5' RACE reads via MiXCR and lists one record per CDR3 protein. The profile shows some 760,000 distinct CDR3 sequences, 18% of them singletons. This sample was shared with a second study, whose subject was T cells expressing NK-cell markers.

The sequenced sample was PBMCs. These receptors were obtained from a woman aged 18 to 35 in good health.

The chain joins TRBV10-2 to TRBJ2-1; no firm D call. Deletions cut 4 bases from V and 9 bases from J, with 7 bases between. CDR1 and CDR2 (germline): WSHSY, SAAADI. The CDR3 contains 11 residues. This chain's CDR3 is CASSGWTEQFF. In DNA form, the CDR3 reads TGCGCCAGCAGTGGTTGGACTGAGCAGTTCTTC.

For the CDR3, the DNA is TGTGCCAGCAGTGACCCCTGGAGCTCTGGAAACACCATATATTTT. It is translated as CASSDPWSSGNTIYF. The gene calls are TRBV2 and TRBJ1-3, with no clear D. CDR1 SNHLY and CDR2 FYNNEI come from the germline V gene. The V gene lost 3 bases and the J gene lost 0 bases, with 9 bases spanning the gap. The CDR3 length is 15 residues.

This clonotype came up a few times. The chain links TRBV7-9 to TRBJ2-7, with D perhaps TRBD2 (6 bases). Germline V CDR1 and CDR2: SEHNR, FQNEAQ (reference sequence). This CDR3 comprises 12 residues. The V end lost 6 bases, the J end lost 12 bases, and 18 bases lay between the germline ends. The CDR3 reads CASSSIPGRGYF. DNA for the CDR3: TGTGCCAGCAGTTCCATTCCCGGGAGAGGGTACTTC.

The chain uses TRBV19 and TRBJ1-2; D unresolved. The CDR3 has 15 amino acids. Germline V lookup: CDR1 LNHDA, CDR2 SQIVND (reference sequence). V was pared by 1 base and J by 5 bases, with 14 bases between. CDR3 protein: CASSIAPPVAYGYTF. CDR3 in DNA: TGTGCCAGTAGTATAGCGCCGCCGGTCGCATATGGCTACACCTTC.

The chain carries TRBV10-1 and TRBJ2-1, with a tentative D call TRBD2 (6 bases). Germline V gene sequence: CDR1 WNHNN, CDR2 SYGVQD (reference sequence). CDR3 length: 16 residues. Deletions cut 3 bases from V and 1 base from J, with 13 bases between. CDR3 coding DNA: TGCGCCAGCAGTGATATGGGGGGTACTTCCTACAATGAGCAGTTCTTC. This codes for CASSDMGGTSYNEQFF.

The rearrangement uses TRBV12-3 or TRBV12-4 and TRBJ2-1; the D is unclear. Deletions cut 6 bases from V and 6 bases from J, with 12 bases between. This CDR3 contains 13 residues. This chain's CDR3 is CASSMGFLNEQFF. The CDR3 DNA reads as TGTGCCAGCAGCATGGGCTTTCTCAATGAGCAGTTCTTC.